The entry below describes one T cell receptor beta chain. The antigen remains unidentified. Trimming removed 7 bases from V and 1 base from J, with 20 bases in between. The germline gives CDR1 LNHDA, CDR2 SQIVND (reference sequence). This CDR3 is 17 amino acids long. The sample is drawn from a study of shared clonotypes between healthy human individuals. Study results and limitations: Depth was large, yet rarefaction showed that sorted-subset sequencing was incomplete.

Profiling relied on immunoSEQ multiplex PCR, and the TCRdb table lists in-frame clones only, not all of them. This table has about 2 million clones, around 96% appearing once. Cells designated naive CD8 were CD45RO-negative and were positively selected for CCR7, with terminally differentiated effector memory CD45RA+ cells excluded. Donors had no recently reported acute infections or vaccinations and were HIV-negative. The origin of this receptor is a man younger than 35 in good health. Sequencing input: naive CD8+ T cells sorted from blood. The rearrangement joins TRBV19 to TRBJ1-5; D gene uncertain. The CDR3 spells CASIGVPRAGSNQPQHF. The CDR3 nucleotides read TGTGCCAGTATTGGAGTACCCCGGGCCGGGAGCAATCAGCCCCAGCATTTT.